Listed below are T cell receptor beta chains from one sample, sequenced in a study of blood T cell repertoires in COVID-19. Profiled with immunoSEQ multiplex PCR; TCRdb holds only in-frame clones, not every one. The table shows approximately 70,000 clones, with 80% to 85% occurring only once. Sequences were obtained from peripheral blood. Receptors were obtained from a woman in her sixties with acute or convalescent COVID-19. CDR3s include the opening cysteine and the closing phenylalanine or tryptophan. The D gene is left open where the match is weak. Not all rows give a size; the values are once, few, many and, for expanded clones, a class.

clone_size: .
v_call: TRBV29-1
d_call: .
j_call: TRBJ2-1
cdr3_nt: TGCAGCGTTGAACTACTCCACAATGAGCAGTTCTTC
cdr3_aa: CSVELLHNEQFF

clone_size: .
v_call: TRBV12-3/TRBV12-4
d_call: .
j_call: TRBJ1-2
cdr3_nt: TGTGCCAGCAGTTTGGCAGGAAGTGGCTACACCTTC
cdr3_aa: CASSLAGSGYTF

clone_size: .
v_call: TRBV3-1/TRBV3-2
d_call: TRBD2
j_call: TRBJ2-3
cdr3_nt: TGTGCCAGCAGCCAAGCTAGCGGGGGGGCATATACGCAGTATTTT
cdr3_aa: CASSQASGGAYTQYF

clone_size: .
v_call: TRBV13
d_call: TRBD1
j_call: TRBJ1-6
cdr3_nt: TGTGCCAGCAGACAGGGGGCGCTGGGTAATTCACCCCTCCACTTT
cdr3_aa: CASRQGALGNSPLHF

clone_size: .
v_call: TRBV29-1
d_call: .
j_call: TRBJ1-1
cdr3_nt: TGCAGCGTTGACGTCCGGAACACTGAAGCTTTCTTT
cdr3_aa: CSVDVRNTEAFF

clone_size: .
v_call: TRBV30
d_call: TRBD1
j_call: TRBJ1-2
cdr3_nt: TGTGCCTGGGGCGGGGACAGAAATAACTATGGCTACACCTTC
cdr3_aa: CAWGGDRNNYGYTF

clone_size: .
v_call: TRBV5-6
d_call: .
j_call: TRBJ1-5
cdr3_nt: TGTGCCAGCAGCTTCGGGATACAGGGTGGCCAGCCCCAGCATTTT
cdr3_aa: CASSFGIQGGQPQHF

clone_size: once
v_call: TRBV19
d_call: TRBD1
j_call: TRBJ1-1
cdr3_nt: TGTGCCACTTCACCCGGGACAGCTAACACTGAAGCTTTCTTT
cdr3_aa: CATSPGTANTEAFF

clone_size: .
v_call: TRBV6-5
d_call: .
j_call: TRBJ1-1
cdr3_nt: TGTGCCAGCACTCCCTTCAGGGCAATGAACACTGAAGCTTTCTTT
cdr3_aa: CASTPFRAMNTEAFF

clone_size: .
v_call: TRBV19
d_call: TRBD1
j_call: TRBJ1-2
cdr3_nt: TGTGCCAGTAGTGGGACAGGCTATGGCTACACCTTC
cdr3_aa: CASSGTGYGYTF

clone_size: .
v_call: TRBV7-2
d_call: TRBD1
j_call: TRBJ1-2
cdr3_nt: TGTGCCAGCAGCTTAGGACAGGGCCAATATGGCTACACCTTC
cdr3_aa: CASSLGQGQYGYTF

clone_size: .
v_call: TRBV5-4
d_call: .
j_call: TRBJ2-3
cdr3_nt: TGTGCCAGCAGCTTGGGGGGGCCGGCGAACACAGATACGCAGTATTTT
cdr3_aa: CASSLGGPANTDTQYF

clone_size: .
v_call: TRBV20-1
d_call: .
j_call: TRBJ1-6
cdr3_nt: TGCAGTGCTAGTTTACAGGCGGACTCACCCCTCCACTTT
cdr3_aa: CSASLQADSPLHF